The entry below gives a single TCR beta chain sequence along with its context. The target antigen is unknown. Measured with immunoSEQ multiplex PCR; TCRdb has only the in-frame clones, and not every one. The profile shows 200,000 or so clones, approximately 95% of them singletons. The data stem from a study of T cell responses to AZD1222 COVID-19 vaccine. Study-wide results and caveats: Every sample of the repertoires postdated the peak T cell response. Spike-wide vaccine-associated CD4 TCRs dominated at 160-218 and 743-854. Spike-specific TCR breadth and depth were elevated following two AZD1222 doses.

CDR1 and CDR2 (germline): LGHNA, YNFKEQ. CDR3 length: 15 amino acids. V lost 0 bases and J 1 base, leaving 7 bases between the germline ends. The chain is built from TRBV4-2 and TRBJ2-1, with TRBD2 as a possible D gene (5 bases). This TCR was recovered from an adult who received the AZD1222 COVID-19 vaccine. The sequenced sample was peripheral blood, obtained 28 days after the second AZD1222 dose. For the CDR3, the DNA is TGTGCCAGCAGCCAAGAGGTAGCGTCCTACAATGAGCAGTTCTTC. Protein: CASSQEVASYNEQFF.